This record looks at one T cell receptor beta chain sequence and its context. At least ten counts were recorded for this clonotype. The antigen this receptor binds is unknown. Per-base quality was not reported, and no clone a single base away is much larger than it. The junction shows trimming of 4 bases on V and 7 bases on J, plus 18 bases between the germline ends. The cysteine opens and the phenylalanine closes a CDR3 of 15 amino acids. Kept here is only the CDR3 DNA, which spans 45 bases and is read in frame from base 1. CDR1 and CDR2 are read off the germline V gene (reference sequence) as SGHNT and YYREEE. The data belong to a study of patients and donors after allogeneic stem cell transplantation (TCRdb year 2020). Libraries were made using RT-PCR. Sequencing was carried out with a NextSeq 550. In TCRdb, the public reads were trimmed at Q25 with fastp and aligned with MiXCR, with productive beta chains retained. Rows are combined by CDR3 protein, so each entry shows the most common genes and DNA. In all, the sample holds 25,000 to 35,000 distinct CDR3 sequences, and under 7.5% of those were seen once. Together, the top ten hold about 35% of the sample.

The sequence was obtained from a human donor who was either an allogeneic HSCT recipient or a stem cell or donor lymphocyte infusion donor (not recorded which). It is not recorded whose cells these are; they may come from a transplant donor. Source material: blood, either unsorted or a sorted T cell fraction (not recorded which). Rearrangement joined TRBV5-4 to TRBJ1-3; TRBD1 is a possible D gene, resting on 5 matching bases. The nucleotide sequence reads as follows: TGTGCCAGCAGCACGGCGGGGCCCCCGGGGAACACCATATATTTT. It encodes CASSTAGPPGNTIYF.